The clone carrying this T cell receptor (beta chain) was picked up one time. The antigen is undetermined. This table comes from immunoSEQ multiplex PCR, and its TCRdb copy is limited to in-frame clones, with some not included. This table has 2.3 million or so clones, approximately 93% appearing once. The data are from a study of shared clonotypes between healthy human individuals. Overall study context: There were three CD4 naive, three CD4 memory, two CD8 naive and one CD8 memory plates per donor. General observations from the study: Clonotype sharing levels among donors were expected to vary with sequencing depth. Sorted-subset samples were not fully sequenced, rarefaction indicated.

CDR1 and CDR2 from the germline V gene are SGHAT and FQNNGV. Between the trimmed V and J ends, which lost 4 bases and 5 bases, there was a span of 26 bases. The CDR3 extends over 18 amino acids. The source is a man aged 18 to 35 in good health. Some clones in this sample may be carry-over from other donors' samples. The rearrangement links TRBV11-2 to TRBJ2-5; no clear D. Sequencing was done on a sample of naive CD4+ T cells from PBMCs. Subset reported: CD45RA+ positively selected. The CDR3 reads CASSSGWGSQFLVETQYF. The DNA of the CDR3 is TGTGCCAGCAGCTCCGGTTGGGGATCGCAATTTCTTGTGGAGACCCAGTACTTC.